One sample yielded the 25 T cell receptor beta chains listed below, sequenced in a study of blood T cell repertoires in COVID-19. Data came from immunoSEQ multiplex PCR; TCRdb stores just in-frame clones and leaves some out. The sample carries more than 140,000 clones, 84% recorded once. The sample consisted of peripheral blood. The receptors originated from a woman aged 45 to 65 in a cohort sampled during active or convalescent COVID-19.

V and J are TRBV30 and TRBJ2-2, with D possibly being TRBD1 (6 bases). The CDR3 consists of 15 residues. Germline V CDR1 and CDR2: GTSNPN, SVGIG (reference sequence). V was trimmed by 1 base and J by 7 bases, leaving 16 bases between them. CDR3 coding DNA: TGTGCCTGGAGTGCTAACCAGGGGAGTCACGGGGAGCTGTTTTTT. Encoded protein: CAWSANQGSHGELFF.

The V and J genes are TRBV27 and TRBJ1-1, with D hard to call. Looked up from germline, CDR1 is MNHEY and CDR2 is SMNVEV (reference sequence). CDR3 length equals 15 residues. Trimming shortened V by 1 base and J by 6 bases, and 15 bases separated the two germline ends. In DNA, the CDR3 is TGTGCCAGCAGTTTATTGGTTAGTAGATTCCCTGAAGCTTTCTTT. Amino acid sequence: CASSLLVSRFPEAFF.

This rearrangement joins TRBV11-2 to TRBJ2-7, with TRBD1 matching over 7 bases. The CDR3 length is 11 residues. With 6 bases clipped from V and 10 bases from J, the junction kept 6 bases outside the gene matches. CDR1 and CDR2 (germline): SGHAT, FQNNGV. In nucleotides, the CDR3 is TGTGCCAGCAGACAGGGGACAGACCAGTACTTC. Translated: CASRQGTDQYF.

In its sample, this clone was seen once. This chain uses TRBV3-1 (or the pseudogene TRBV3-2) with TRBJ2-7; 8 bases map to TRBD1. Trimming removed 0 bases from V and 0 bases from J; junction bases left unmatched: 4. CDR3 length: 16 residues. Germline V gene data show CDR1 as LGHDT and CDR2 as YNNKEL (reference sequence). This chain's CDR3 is CASSQETRGLSYEQYF. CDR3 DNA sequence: TGTGCCAGCAGCCAAGAGACCAGGGGGCTCTCCTACGAGCAGTACTTC.

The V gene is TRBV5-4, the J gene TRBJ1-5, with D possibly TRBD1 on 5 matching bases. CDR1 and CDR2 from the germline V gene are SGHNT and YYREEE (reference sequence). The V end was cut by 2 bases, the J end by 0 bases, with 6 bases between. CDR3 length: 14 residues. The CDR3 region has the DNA TGTGCCAGCAGCTTTCAGGGTAGCAATCAGCCCCAGCATTTT. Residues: CASSFQGSNQPQHF. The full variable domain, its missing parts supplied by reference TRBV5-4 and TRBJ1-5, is ETGVTQSPTHLIKTRGQQVTLRCSSQSGHNTVSWYQQALGQGPQFIFQYYREEENGRGNFPPRFSGLQFPNYSSELNVNALELDDSALYLCASSFQGSNQPQHFGDGTRLSIL.

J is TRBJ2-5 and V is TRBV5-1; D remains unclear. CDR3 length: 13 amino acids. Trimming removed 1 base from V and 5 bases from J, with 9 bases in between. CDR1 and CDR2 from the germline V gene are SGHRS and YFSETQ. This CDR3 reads CASSLRFGETQYF. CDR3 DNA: TGCGCCAGCAGCTTGAGGTTCGGGGAGACCCAGTACTTC.

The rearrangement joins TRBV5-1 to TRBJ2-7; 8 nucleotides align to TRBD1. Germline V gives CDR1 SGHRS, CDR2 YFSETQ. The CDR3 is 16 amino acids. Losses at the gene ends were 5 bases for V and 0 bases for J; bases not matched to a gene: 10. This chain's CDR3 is CASRAPGQATSYEQYF. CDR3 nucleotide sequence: TGCGCCAGCAGAGCCCCGGGACAGGCAACCTCCTACGAGCAGTACTTC.

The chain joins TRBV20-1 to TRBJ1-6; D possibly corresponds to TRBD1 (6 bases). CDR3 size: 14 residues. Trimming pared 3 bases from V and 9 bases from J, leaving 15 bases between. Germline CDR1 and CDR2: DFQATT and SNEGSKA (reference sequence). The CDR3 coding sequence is TGCAGTGCTAGTTCGGGGCAGGGGAGTTCACCCCTCCACTTT. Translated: CSASSGQGSSPLHF.

Written as DNA, the CDR3 is TGTGCCAGTACGCTAAGGGCCGGACAGGGATCGGGCACTGAAGCTTTCTTT. It translates to CASTLRAGQGSGTEAFF. The chain links TRBV19 to TRBJ1-1, with 8 positions matching TRBD1. Germline CDR1 LNHDA, CDR2 SQIVND (reference sequence). The V segment lost 7 bases and the J segment 4 bases; nucleotides outside the gene matches: 17. This CDR3 has 17 amino acids.

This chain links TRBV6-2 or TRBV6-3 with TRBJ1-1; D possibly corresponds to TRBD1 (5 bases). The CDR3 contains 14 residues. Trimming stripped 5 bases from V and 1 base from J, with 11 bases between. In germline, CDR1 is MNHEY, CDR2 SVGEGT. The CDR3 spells CASSGQPQNTEAFF. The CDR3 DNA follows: TGTGCCAGCAGTGGACAACCTCAGAACACTGAAGCTTTCTTT.

The CDR3: CASSPYGTGGNQPQHF. CDR3 bases: TGTGCCAGCAGCCCTTACGGGACAGGGGGGAATCAGCCCCAGCATTTT. The chain couples TRBV7-2 to TRBJ1-5; 11 bases line up with TRBD1. The CDR3 consists of 16 residues. After removal of 5 bases from V and 4 bases from J, the junction contained 7 bases not matched to a gene. Germline CDR1 is SGHTA and CDR2 is FQGNSA.

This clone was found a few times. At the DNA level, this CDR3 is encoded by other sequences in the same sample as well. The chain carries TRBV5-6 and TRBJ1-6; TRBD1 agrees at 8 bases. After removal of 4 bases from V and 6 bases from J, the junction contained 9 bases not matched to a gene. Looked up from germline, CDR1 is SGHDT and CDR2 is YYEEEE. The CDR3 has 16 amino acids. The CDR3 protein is CASSRDRGLLNSPLHF. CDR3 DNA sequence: TGTGCCAGCAGCCGCGACAGGGGACTACTTAATTCACCCCTCCACTTT.

This CDR3 reads CASSLNPGTEETQYF. The CDR3 DNA reads as TGCGCCAGCAGCTTGAACCCCGGGACAGAAGAGACCCAGTACTTC. This chain uses TRBV5-1 with TRBJ2-5; TRBD1 matches 7 bases. Germline CDR1 is SGHRS and CDR2 is YFSETQ. This CDR3 spans 15 amino acids. Trimming took 1 base from V and 3 from J; bases not matched to a gene: 6.

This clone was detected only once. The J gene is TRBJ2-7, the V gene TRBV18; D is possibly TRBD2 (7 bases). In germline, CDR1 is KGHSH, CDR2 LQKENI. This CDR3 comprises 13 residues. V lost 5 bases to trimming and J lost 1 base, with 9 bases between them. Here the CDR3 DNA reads TGTGCCAGCTCAGGGGGGGCTTCCTACGAGCAGTACTTC. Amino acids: CASSGGASYEQYF.

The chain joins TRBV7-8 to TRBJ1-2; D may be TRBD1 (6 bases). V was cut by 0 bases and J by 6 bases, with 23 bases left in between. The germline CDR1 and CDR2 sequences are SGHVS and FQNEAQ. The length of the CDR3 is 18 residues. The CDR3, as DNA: TGTGCCAGCAGCTTAGCCCCGATAACTCTCGGGGGGCATCATGGCTACACCTTC. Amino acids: CASSLAPITLGGHHGYTF.

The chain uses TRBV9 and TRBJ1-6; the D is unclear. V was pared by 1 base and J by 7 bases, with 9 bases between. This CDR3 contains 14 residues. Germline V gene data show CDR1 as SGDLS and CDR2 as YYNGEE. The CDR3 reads CASSVLAENSPLHF. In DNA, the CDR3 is TGTGCCAGCAGCGTACTCGCAGAAAATTCACCCCTCCACTTT.

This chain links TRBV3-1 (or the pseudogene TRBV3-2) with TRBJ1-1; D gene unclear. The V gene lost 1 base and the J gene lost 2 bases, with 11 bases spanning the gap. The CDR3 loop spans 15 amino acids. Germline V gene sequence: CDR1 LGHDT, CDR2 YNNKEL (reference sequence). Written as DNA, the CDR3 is TGTGCCAGCAGCCAAGTGGTCGCAGGTAACACTGAAGCTTTCTTT. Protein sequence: CASSQVVAGNTEAFF.

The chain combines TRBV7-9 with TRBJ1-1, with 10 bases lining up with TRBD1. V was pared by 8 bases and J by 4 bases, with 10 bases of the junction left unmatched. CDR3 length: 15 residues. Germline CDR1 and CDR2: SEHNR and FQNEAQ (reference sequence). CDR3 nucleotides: TGTGCCAGCTACCGGGACAGGGGTGGGGGCACTGAAGCTTTCTTT. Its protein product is CASYRDRGGGTEAFF.

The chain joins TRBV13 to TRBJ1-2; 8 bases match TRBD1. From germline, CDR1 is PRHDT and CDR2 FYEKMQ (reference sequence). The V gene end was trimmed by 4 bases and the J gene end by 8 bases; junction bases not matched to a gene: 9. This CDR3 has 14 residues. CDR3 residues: CASSSGRGQNGYTF. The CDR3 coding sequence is TGTGCCAGCAGCTCGGGCAGGGGGCAAAACGGCTACACCTTC.

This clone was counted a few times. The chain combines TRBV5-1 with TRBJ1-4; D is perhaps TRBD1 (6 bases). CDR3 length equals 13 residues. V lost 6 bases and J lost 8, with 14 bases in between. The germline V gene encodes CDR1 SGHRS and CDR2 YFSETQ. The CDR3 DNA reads TGCGCCAGCAAAAAGGGGGGGAGCGAAAAACTGTTTTTT. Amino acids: CASKKGGSEKLFF.

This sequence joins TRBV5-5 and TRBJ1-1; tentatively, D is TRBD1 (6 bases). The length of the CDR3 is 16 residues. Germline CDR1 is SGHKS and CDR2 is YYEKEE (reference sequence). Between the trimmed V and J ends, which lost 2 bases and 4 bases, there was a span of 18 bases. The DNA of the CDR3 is TGTGCCAGCAGCTTCCCCGGGGCCAGGGGTCGCACTGAAGCTTTCTTT. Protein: CASSFPGARGRTEAFF. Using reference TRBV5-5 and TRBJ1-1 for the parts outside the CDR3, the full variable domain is DAGVTQSPTHLIKTRGQQVTLRCSPISGHKSVSWYQQVLGQGPQFIFQYYEKEERGRGNFPDRFSARQFPNYSSELNVNALLLGDSALYLCASSFPGARGRTEAFFGQGTRLTVV.

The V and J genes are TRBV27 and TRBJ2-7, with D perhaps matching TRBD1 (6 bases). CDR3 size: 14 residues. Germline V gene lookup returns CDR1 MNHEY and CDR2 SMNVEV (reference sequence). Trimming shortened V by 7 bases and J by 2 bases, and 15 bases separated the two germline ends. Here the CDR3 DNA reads TGTGCCAGCATTATGGGAAACAGGGCCTACGAGCAGTACTTC. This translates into CASIMGNRAYEQYF.

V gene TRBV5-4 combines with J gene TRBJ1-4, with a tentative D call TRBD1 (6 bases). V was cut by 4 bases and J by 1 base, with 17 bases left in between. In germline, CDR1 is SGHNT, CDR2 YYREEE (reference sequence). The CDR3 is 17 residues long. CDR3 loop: CASSRGGAEKTNEKLFF. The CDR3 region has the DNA TGTGCCAGCAGCCGGGGGGGGGCCGAGAAAACTAATGAAAAACTGTTTTTT. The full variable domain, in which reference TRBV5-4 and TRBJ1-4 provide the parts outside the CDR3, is ETGVTQSPTHLIKTRGQQVTLRCSSQSGHNTVSWYQQALGQGPQFIFQYYREEENGRGNFPPRFSGLQFPNYSSELNVNALELDDSALYLCASSRGGAEKTNEKLFFGSGTQLSVL.

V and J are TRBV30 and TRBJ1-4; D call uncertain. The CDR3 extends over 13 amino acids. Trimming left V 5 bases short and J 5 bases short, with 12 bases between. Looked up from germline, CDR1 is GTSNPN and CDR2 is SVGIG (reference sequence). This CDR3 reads CAWSLRRNEKLFF. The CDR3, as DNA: TGTGCCTGGTCCCTGAGGAGAAATGAAAAACTGTTTTTT. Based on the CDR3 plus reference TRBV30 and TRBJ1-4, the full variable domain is SQTIHQWPATLVQPVGSPLSLECTVEGTSNPNLYWYRQAAGRGLQLLFYSVGIGQISSEVPQNLSASRPQDRQFILSSKKLLLSDSGFYLCAWSLRRNEKLFFGSGTQLSVL.

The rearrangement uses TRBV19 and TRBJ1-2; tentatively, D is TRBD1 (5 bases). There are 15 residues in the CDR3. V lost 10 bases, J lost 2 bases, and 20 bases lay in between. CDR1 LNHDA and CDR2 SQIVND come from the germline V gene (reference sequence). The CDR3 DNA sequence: TGTGCCACCACCCGCGCTGCAGGGTACAACTATGGCTACACCTTC. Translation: CATTRAAGYNYGYTF.